This TCR beta chain was captured in a study of blood T cells in healthy people across ages. At the level of the study: Template switching picked up about one barcoded beta molecule for each two T cells. Study outcomes and limitations: Versus aged donors, long-lived donors had higher diversity and more naive CD4+ cells.

Note on this clonotype: What it binds is not known.

Using a J-beta primer mix together with a sample-barcoded 5' primer, a second PCR was run for roughly 6 to 12 cycles. TCRdb re-called the 5' RACE reads with MiXCR, one entry per CDR3 protein. The table includes 1.2 million to 1.5 million distinct CDR3 sequences, approximately 59% detected once. V lost 6 bases, J lost 1 base, and 13 bases lay in between. The CDR3 is made up of 14 amino acids. Germline V CDR1 and CDR2: MGHRA, YSYEKL. Samples each had at least 6 micrograms of total RNA extracted. This sequence was found in a man aged 18 to 30 in good health. The V gene is TRBV4-1, the J gene TRBJ2-7; maybe TRBD2 (5 bases). Sequenced sample: blood. The CDR3 nucleotides are TGCGCCAGCAGTCTCAAACTAGTATCCTACGAGCAGTACTTC. It encodes CASSLKLVSYEQYF.